The 24 T cell receptor beta chains below all came from one sample that was sequenced in a study of blood T cell repertoires in COVID-19. The method was immunoSEQ multiplex PCR; TCRdb's version includes in-frame clones alone and lacks a portion of them. The sample has roughly 390,000 clones, around 85% seen once. Material for sequencing was peripheral blood. The receptors were gathered from a young woman with acute or convalescent COVID-19.

CDR3 residues: CASNTAGEKLFF. The DNA for the CDR3 is TGTGCCAGCAATACCGCAGGGGAAAAACTGTTTTTT. This chain joins TRBV28 and TRBJ1-4; maybe TRBD1 (5 bases). The V end was cut by 7 bases, the J end by 8 bases, with 11 bases between. The CDR3 totals 12 residues. CDR1 and CDR2 from the germline V gene are MDHEN and SYDVKM.

The chain carries TRBV7-3 and TRBJ2-1; the match to TRBD1 covers 7 bases. In germline, CDR1 is SGHTA, CDR2 FQGTGA. J was trimmed by 9 bases and V by 5 bases; bases with no gene match: 13. The CDR3 has 15 residues. CDR3 sequence: CASSLGQFFDGEQFF. The CDR3 nucleotides are TGTGCCAGCAGCCTGGGACAGTTTTTTGACGGTGAGCAGTTCTTC.

The chain recombines TRBV5-1 with TRBJ1-4; D unresolved. The V end was cut by 7 bases, the J end by 12 bases, with 22 bases between. Germline CDR1 SGHRS, CDR2 YFSETQ. The CDR3 sequence is 14 residues long. The CDR3, as DNA: TGCGCCAGCGCCCTGAGAGGGATGGCTCGGGAACTGTTTTTT. Its translation is CASALRGMARELFF.

This rearrangement joins TRBV29-1 to TRBJ2-7; 11 bases are shared with TRBD2. CDR1 is SQVTM, CDR2 ANQGSEA, per germline. V trimming: 2 bases; J trimming: 3 bases; junction bases outside the gene matches: 6. The CDR3 loop spans 15 amino acids. The CDR3 DNA follows: TGCAGCGTTGAATTAGCGGGAGGGCCAATCTACGAGCAGTACTTC. Protein: CSVELAGGPIYEQYF.

The J gene is TRBJ1-1, the V gene TRBV19, with TRBD1 matching over 7 bases. This CDR3 is 13 amino acids long. Germline trimming cut 8 bases from V and 4 bases from J; bases unmatched to any gene: 7. In germline, CDR1 is LNHDA, CDR2 SQIVND (reference sequence). As DNA, the CDR3 is TGTGCCAGTCAGACAGGGAGGAGCACTGAAGCTTTCTTT. It translates to CASQTGRSTEAFF.

This chain connects TRBV21-1 to TRBJ2-3; the table's D gene call, TRBD2, was not cross checked with the DNA. TRBV21-1 is recorded as a pseudogene. The CDR3 is 17 residues long. The CDR3 region is CASSKEASGTSTDTQYF. CDR3 nucleotides: TGTGCCAGCAGCAAAGAGGCTAGCGGGACCAGCACAGATACGCAGTATTTT.

This chain joins TRBV19 and TRBJ1-6, with 7 bases that match TRBD1. From germline, CDR1 is LNHDA and CDR2 SQIVND (reference sequence). The CDR3 runs to 14 residues. V lost 9 bases, J lost 6 bases, and 8 bases stayed unmatched. The CDR3, as DNA: TGTGCCAGAGCGACAGGGATTATTAATTCACCCCTCCACTTT. Amino acid sequence: CARATGIINSPLHF.

V gene TRBV18 combines with J gene TRBJ2-2; the D gene is possibly TRBD2 (6 bases). The CDR3 is 14 residues long. In germline, CDR1 is KGHSH, CDR2 LQKENI. V gave up 5 bases and J gave up 6 bases, with 13 bases separating them. The CDR3 DNA reads as TGTGCCAGCTCAGATTCCGGGGGTTCCGGGGAGCTGTTTTTT. Protein product: CASSDSGGSGELFF. The full variable domain, its missing parts supplied by reference TRBV18 and TRBJ2-2, is NAGVMQNPRHLVRRRGQEARLRCSPMKGHSHVYWYRQLPEEGLKFMVYLQKENIIDESGMPKERFSAEFPKEGPSILRIQQVVRGDSAAYFCASSDSGGSGELFFGEGSRLTVL.

The CDR3 DNA follows: TGCGCCAGCCGAGCGGCGGTAGGGGAAAAACTGTTTTTT. It encodes CASRAAVGEKLFF. The chain is built from TRBV10-2 and TRBJ1-4; D uncertain. The CDR3 totals 13 residues. Per germline, CDR1 WSHSY and CDR2 SAAADI. Trimming cost V 8 bases and J 8 bases, with 15 bases left between them.

This clone was detected once. This chain uses TRBV30 with TRBJ1-1; D might be TRBD1 (6 bases). Germline V gives CDR1 GTSNPN, CDR2 SVGIG (reference sequence). The CDR3 covers 15 residues. Trimming shortened V by 5 bases and J by 1 base, and 17 bases separated the two germline ends. The CDR3 DNA is TGTGCCTGGCGACAGGTGCGGACAGAGAACACTGAAGCTTTCTTT. Protein sequence: CAWRQVRTENTEAFF.

The gene calls are TRBV7-3 and TRBJ1-6; TRBD1 might be the D (6 bases). The CDR3 loop spans 14 amino acids. CDR1 and CDR2 from the germline V gene are SGHTA and FQGTGA. V lost 6 bases and J lost 10, with 16 bases in between. CDR3: CASSKEPQGSPLHF. CDR3 in DNA: TGTGCCAGCAGTAAAGAACCACAGGGCTCACCCCTCCACTTT.

V usage is TRBV6-5 and J usage is TRBJ1-3, with TRBD1 as a possible D gene (6 bases). The CDR3 totals 15 residues. The germline V and J ends were trimmed by 8 bases and 5 bases, with 19 bases remaining between them. CDR1 and CDR2 (germline): MNHEY, SVGAGI. The CDR3 nucleotides read TGTGCCAGCGGAGTCAGGGGAGAGGGTAGAAACACCATATATTTT. Protein product: CASGVRGEGRNTIYF.

This clone has only one observation. This chain links TRBV24-1 with TRBJ1-2; no clear D. Trimming removed 5 bases from V and 7 bases from J, with 13 bases in between. The CDR3 is 13 amino acids. CDR1 is KGHDR and CDR2 is SFDVKD in the germline V gene. The CDR3 reads CATSVSGVGGYTF. Written as DNA, the CDR3 is TGTGCCACCAGTGTATCCGGGGTTGGTGGCTACACCTTC.

The rearrangement uses TRBV5-6 and TRBJ1-1; TRBD1 is a possible D gene (5 bases). V lost 5 bases to trimming and J lost 0 bases, with 11 bases between them. Germline V gene data show CDR1 as SGHDT and CDR2 as YYEEEE. This CDR3 is 14 amino acids long. The CDR3 nucleotides read TGTGCCAGCAGGCAGGGACTTCTGAACACTGAAGCTTTCTTT. It specifies CASRQGLLNTEAFF.

V is TRBV29-1 and J is TRBJ1-2; 7 bases map to TRBD1. Looked up from germline, CDR1 is SQVTM and CDR2 is ANQGSEA. CDR3 length: 12 residues. Unmatched junction bases numbered 10, after V lost 7 bases and J lost 8 bases. The CDR3, as DNA: TGCAGCGGGTCTGACAGGGTAACGGGCTACACCTTC. Translation gives CSGSDRVTGYTF.

A single count supports this clone. The genes are TRBV7-3 and TRBJ1-1; the D gene is possibly TRBD1 (5 bases). Trimming cost V 4 bases and J 4 bases, with 13 bases left between them. Germline V gene data show CDR1 as SGHTA and CDR2 as FQGTGA. The CDR3 length is 14 residues. For the CDR3, the DNA is TGTGCCAGCAGCTCGGGATCGGGGGGCACTGAAGCTTTCTTT. Its protein is CASSSGSGGTEAFF.

The J gene is TRBJ1-2, the V gene TRBV5-1, with D unclear. Trimming removed 0 bases at V and 0 bases at J, with 6 bases between. This CDR3 comprises 14 residues. CDR1 SGHRS and CDR2 YFSETQ come from the germline V gene. This CDR3 is CASSLGIANYGYTF. In DNA form, the CDR3 reads TGCGCCAGCAGCTTGGGAATAGCTAACTATGGCTACACCTTC. Variable domain in full (rest from reference TRBV5-1 and TRBJ1-2): KAGVTQTPRYLIKTRGQQVTLSCSPISGHRSVSWYQQTPGQGLQFLFEYFSETQRNKGNFPGRFSGRQFSNSRSEMNVSTLELGDSALYLCASSLGIANYGYTFGSGTRLTVV.

The chain is built from TRBV15 and TRBJ2-7; TRBD1 might be the D (7 bases). CDR1 and CDR2 (germline): LNHNV, YYDKDF (reference sequence). This CDR3 contains 16 residues. Trimming left V 1 base short and J 3 bases short, with 16 bases between. CDR3 region: CATSRGEDRRIYEQYF. The CDR3 DNA sequence: TGTGCCACCAGCAGAGGGGAGGACAGGCGGATCTACGAGCAGTACTTC. Together with reference TRBV15 and TRBJ2-7, the CDR3 gives the full variable domain: DAMVIQNPRYQVTQFGKPVTLSCSQTLNHNVMYWYQQKSSQAPKLLFHYYDKDFNNEADTPDNFQSRRPNTSFCFLDIRSPGLGDTAMYLCATSRGEDRRIYEQYFGPGTRLTVT.

The V call is TRBV4-1, the J call TRBJ1-1; maybe TRBD1 (6 bases). Germline loops: CDR1 MGHRA, CDR2 YSYEKL. The V and J ends lost 0 bases and 0 bases respectively, with 11 bases between them. This CDR3 is 16 amino acids long. CDR3 in amino acids: CASSQEGGRLNTEAFF. DNA of the CDR3: TGCGCCAGCAGCCAAGAGGGGGGGCGGTTGAACACTGAAGCTTTCTTT.

The chain has TRBV6-6 and TRBJ2-1; D unclear. The CDR3 loop spans 11 amino acids. Germline assignment: CDR1 MNHNY and CDR2 SVGAGI (reference sequence). Trimming removed 6 bases from V and 5 bases from J, with 5 bases in between. This CDR3 reads CASRLNNEQFF. In DNA, the CDR3 is TGTGCCAGCAGACTAAACAATGAGCAGTTCTTC.

The chain carries TRBV5-6 and TRBJ1-2, with a tentative D call TRBD1 (5 bases). The CDR3 is 11 amino acids. With 1 base removed from V and 13 bases from J, the gap between germline ends came to 11 bases. Germline V gene sequence: CDR1 SGHDT, CDR2 YYEEEE. The CDR3 here is CASSLNRQGTF. The CDR3 region has the DNA TGTGCCAGCAGCTTGAACCGCCAGGGCACCTTC.

The chain joins TRBV28 to TRBJ1-2, with a weak D call TRBD1 (5 bases). Germline V gives CDR1 MDHEN, CDR2 SYDVKM. Trimming took 2 bases from V and 6 from J, leaving 10 bases between them. The CDR3 is 13 amino acids. CDR3 residues: CASSLRQGDGYTF. CDR3 bases: TGTGCCAGCAGTTTACGGCAGGGTGATGGCTACACCTTC.

The chain couples TRBV6-5 to TRBJ2-1; no clear D. Germline V CDR1 and CDR2: MNHEY, SVGAGI. The CDR3 has 12 amino acids. Deletions cut 7 bases from V and 8 bases from J, with 12 bases between. CDR3 amino acids: CASIWSLYEQFF. CDR3 sequence (DNA): TGTGCCAGCATTTGGAGTCTCTATGAGCAGTTCTTC.

As concerns this clone: The same CDR3 also results from other DNA sequences found in this sample. The rearrangement uses TRBV5-1 and TRBJ2-3; 10 bases match TRBD1. CDR1 and CDR2 from the germline V gene are SGHRS and YFSETQ. The ends lost 0 bases at V and 4 bases at J; junction bases unmatched: 2. The CDR3 totals 15 residues. CDR3 sequence: CASSLGQGAADTQYF. The CDR3 DNA reads as TGCGCCAGCAGCTTGGGACAGGGGGCCGCAGATACGCAGTATTTT. Complete variable domain (other parts from reference TRBV5-1 and TRBJ2-3): KAGVTQTPRYLIKTRGQQVTLSCSPISGHRSVSWYQQTPGQGLQFLFEYFSETQRNKGNFPGRFSGRQFSNSRSEMNVSTLELGDSALYLCASSLGQGAADTQYFGPGTRLTVL.